These 10 T cell receptor beta chains came from one sample sequenced in a study of shared clonotypes between healthy human individuals. TCRdb's table, derived via immunoSEQ multiplex PCR, lists solely in-frame clones and lacks some. The sample lists over 2 million clones; 85% to 95% were seen once. CD45RO-negative cells were positively selected for CCR7, leaving out terminally differentiated effector memory CD45RA+ cells. The material sequenced was naive CD8+ T cells sorted from blood. These receptors were obtained from a man aged 18 to 29 in good health.

This clone occurred once. The chain combines TRBV27 with TRBJ2-1; 8 nucleotides agree with TRBD2. The CDR3 loop spans 13 amino acids. CDR1 and CDR2 (germline): MNHEY, SMNVEV (reference sequence). The V gene end was trimmed by 7 bases and the J gene end by 8 bases; junction bases not matched to a gene: 7. CDR3: CASNGRAPDEQFF. The CDR3 DNA reads as TGTGCCAGCAACGGGAGGGCTCCCGATGAGCAGTTCTTC.

CDR3 residues: CASSPLKTSTDTQYF. DNA for the CDR3: TGTGCCAGCTCACCACTTAAAACGAGCACAGATACGCAGTATTTT. The rearrangement links TRBV18 to TRBJ2-3, with D unclear. V was cut by 1 base and J by 0 bases, with 8 bases left in between. The germline gives CDR1 KGHSH, CDR2 LQKENI. The CDR3 contains 15 residues.

This chain links TRBV11-2 with TRBJ1-1; D is unclear. Trimming pared 0 bases from V and 0 bases from J, leaving 8 bases between. Looked up from germline, CDR1 is SGHAT and CDR2 is FQNNGV. CDR3 length equals 15 residues. DNA for the CDR3: TGTGCCAGCAGCTTAGAAACGTGGATGAACACTGAAGCTTTCTTT. This codes for CASSLETWMNTEAFF.

The chain couples TRBV13 to TRBJ1-2; 8 positions agree with TRBD1. The CDR3 covers 15 residues. V lost 5 bases, J lost 6 bases, and 11 bases stayed unmatched. Germline V gives CDR1 PRHDT, CDR2 FYEKMQ (reference sequence). In DNA form, the CDR3 reads TGTGCCAGCAGCCAAGGGACAGGTTTGGTAGATGGCTACACCTTC. Translation: CASSQGTGLVDGYTF.

The gene calls are TRBV6-5 and TRBJ2-7; 8 bases are a match to TRBD2. Germline CDR1 reads MNHEY; CDR2 reads SVGAGI. The ends lost 6 bases at V and 0 bases at J; junction bases unmatched: 4. The CDR3 is 14 amino acids. The CDR3 sequence is CASRTSAFSYEQYF. The CDR3 coding sequence is TGTGCCAGCAGGACTAGCGCTTTCTCCTACGAGCAGTACTTC.

This chain connects TRBV7-9 to TRBJ1-4; D unclear. The V end lost 9 bases, the J end lost 5 bases, and 10 bases lay between the germline ends. The CDR3 spans 12 residues. Germline CDR1 reads SEHNR; CDR2 reads FQNEAQ (reference sequence). In DNA form, the CDR3 reads TGTGCCAGTGACCGATACAATGAAAAACTGTTTTTT. Translated: CASDRYNEKLFF.

This clone was picked up a small number of times. The chain links TRBV19 to TRBJ1-6; D might be TRBD1 (5 bases). CDR3 length: 14 residues. Per the germline V gene, CDR1 is LNHDA and CDR2 is SQIVND (reference sequence). Trimming cost V 1 base and J 9 bases, with 10 bases left between them. The CDR3, as DNA: TGTGCCAGTAGTATAGGGGAAGGGACTTCACCCCTCCACTTT. Amino acid sequence: CASSIGEGTSPLHF.

In the case of this clone: A junction end diverges from the germline sequence, so it may reflect a read error. The J gene is TRBJ2-1, the V gene TRBV7-7; possible D gene TRBD2, 7 bases. This CDR3 spans 12 amino acids. Germline values: CDR1 SSHAT, CDR2 FNYEAQ (reference sequence). The CDR3 sequence is CRGSGSYNEQFF. The DNA of the CDR3 is TGCAGGGGTAGCGGGTCCTACAATGAGCAGTTCTTC.

The chain combines TRBV7-3 with TRBJ2-7, with 7 bases identical to TRBD2. The V gene end was trimmed by 1 base and the J gene end by 6 bases; junction bases not matched to a gene: 3. Germline V lookup: CDR1 SGHTA, CDR2 FQGTGA. The CDR3 is 13 amino acids. CDR3 in DNA: TGTGCCAGCAGCTTAAATCCGGGGGGCGAGCAGTACTTC. This gives the protein CASSLNPGGEQYF.

The rearrangement joins TRBV30 to TRBJ2-7, with 7 bases aligning to TRBD2. CDR3 size: 14 residues. Germline V gene lookup returns CDR1 GTSNPN and CDR2 SVGIG (reference sequence). J was trimmed by 3 bases and V by 3 bases; bases with no gene match: 8. CDR3 sequence: CAWRPLAEDYEQYF. CDR3 DNA sequence: TGTGCCTGGAGGCCCCTAGCGGAGGACTACGAGCAGTACTTC.